A selection of T cell receptor beta chains follows, all from one sample in a study of vaccination and CD4 T cells after COVID-19. TCRdb itself ran the PCR reads through MiXCR, one entry per CDR3 protein. The sample lists roughly 21,000 distinct CDR3 sequences, around 62% occurring once. The antigens these receptors bind are not known. Source: CD4+ T cells from blood, cultured in vitro, taken before SARS-CoV-2 vaccination. The origin of the receptors is a human donor who received a COVID-19 vaccine. Both conserved end residues are part of each CDR3. The D gene is left open where the match is weak. A clone size is listed for some rows: how often the clone was seen (once, few, many), or a class if it is expanded.

TRBJ1-2	TRBV30	-	few	TGTGCCTGGAGTGTACTGGGCATTGGTGGCTACACCTTC	CAWSVLGIGGYTF
TRBJ2-7	TRBV4-2	TRBD2	-	TGTGCCAGCAGCCCACAGGAAGCTAGCGGGGGGATCGTGGCCTACGAGCAGTACTTC	CASSPQEASGGIVAYEQYF
TRBJ2-5	TRBV6-1	-	few	TGTGCCAGCAGCCGAGATCGGGCAGGGGAAGAGACCCAGTACTTC	CASSRDRAGEETQYF
TRBJ1-1	TRBV7-8	-	few	TGTGCCAGCAGTTTGCGCACAGGGAACACTGAAGCTTTCTTT	CASSLRTGNTEAFF
TRBJ1-2	TRBV12-3/TRBV12-4	TRBD1	-	TGTGCCAGCAGTCCGGACAGGGGCGGTTTTAACACCTTC	CASSPDRGGFNTF
TRBJ2-4	TRBV5-4	-	-	TGTGCCAGCAGCTTGGTGCCAGATCTAGCCAAAAACATTCAGTACTTC	CASSLVPDLAKNIQYF
TRBJ2-5	TRBV7-9	-	few	TGTGCCAGCAGTGCCTTGGAGACCCAGTACTTC	CASSALETQYF
TRBJ1-1	TRBV6-1	-	-	TGTGCCAGCAGCGAGCTTCGCACTGAAGCTTTCTTT	CASSELRTEAFF
TRBJ2-2	TRBV19	-	few	TGTGCCAGTAGTATTAGGTCAGGGACTGCGAACACCGGGGAGCTGTTTTTT	CASSIRSGTANTGELFF
TRBJ2-3	TRBV12-3/TRBV12-4	-	-	TGTGCCAGCAGTCGGGTCAGAAGGACAGATACGCAGTATTTT	CASSRVRRTDTQYF
TRBJ2-3	TRBV20-1	-	once	TGCAGTGCTAGAGGAACAGGGAGCTCAGATACGCAGTATTTT	CSARGTGSSDTQYF
TRBJ1-2	TRBV2	TRBD1	-	TGTGCCAGCACCCTGGACAGGGGCAATTATGGCTACACCTTC	CASTLDRGNYGYTF
TRBJ2-1	TRBV5-4	TRBD2	-	TGTGCCAGCAGCCTTTTAGCGGGTAGCTCCTACAATGAGCAGTTCTTC	CASSLLAGSSYNEQFF
TRBJ2-5	TRBV30	TRBD1	-	TGTGCCTGCAAGGGGGCCAACTCGGGAGAGACCCAGTACTTC	CACKGANSGETQYF
TRBJ2-3	TRBV12-3/TRBV12-4	-	-	TGTGCCAGCAGTTCCCGGCCCGGAGCCACGGATACGCAGTATTTT	CASSSRPGATDTQYF
TRBJ2-3	TRBV20-1	-	-	TGCAGTGCTAGTAAGACTAGAGATACGCAGTATTTT	CSASKTRDTQYF
TRBJ2-5	TRBV20-1	TRBD2	-	TGCAGTGCTAGTCCTACCTCGGGACTAGCGCAAGAGACCCAGTACTTC	CSASPTSGLAQETQYF
TRBJ2-2	TRBV2	-	-	TGTGCCAGCAGCCCGGATTCCGGGGAGCTGTTTTTT	CASSPDSGELFF
TRBJ1-2	TRBV11-3	TRBD1	-	TGTGCCAGCAGCCCCCAGGGGGATGTCTATGGCTACACCTTC	CASSPQGDVYGYTF
TRBJ2-7	TRBV11-2	TRBD1	-	TGTGCCAGCAGCCTATGGACAGGCCCAACCTACGAGCAGTACTTC	CASSLWTGPTYEQYF
TRBJ2-5	TRBV19	TRBD2	few	TGTGCCAGTACCTTGAGGCGGGGGACTACTCAAGAGACCCAGTACTTC	CASTLRRGTTQETQYF
TRBJ1-6	TRBV7-2	TRBD1	once	TGTGCCAGCAGCGCCCCCCAGGGGGGCAATTCACCCCTCCACTTT	CASSAPQGGNSPLHF
TRBJ1-5	TRBV20-1	-	few	TGCAGTGCTCCTGGCTCGATAGGGCGCAATCAGCCCCAGCATTTT	CSAPGSIGRNQPQHF
TRBJ2-5	TRBV2	-	-	TGTGCCAGCATACGTTTAGCGTCAGGGGCCGATGAGACCCAGTACTTC	CASIRLASGADETQYF
TRBJ1-2	TRBV6-1	-	few	TGTGCCAGCGGGGGGGCCAATGGCTACACCTTC	CASGGANGYTF
TRBJ2-3	TRBV20-1	-	few	TGCAGTGCTAGGTGGGCCGGGAGACCCACCACAGATACGCAGTATTTT	CSARWAGRPTTDTQYF
TRBJ1-2	TRBV6-5	-	-	TGTGCCAGCAGTTCCAGGACCGCCGTGGAGGGCTACACCTTC	CASSSRTAVEGYTF
TRBJ1-5	TRBV4-1	-	-	TGCGCCAGCAGCCAAGATCTAGGGACGGAGAATCAGCCCCAGCATTTT	CASSQDLGTENQPQHF
TRBJ1-1	TRBV24-1	-	few	TGTGCCACCAGTGAACCCGAGACGTACGTGAACACTGAAGCTTTCTTT	CATSEPETYVNTEAFF
TRBJ1-1	TRBV9	TRBD1	-	TGTGCCAGCAGCTTACGACAGGGCGTCACTGAAGCTTTCTTT	CASSLRQGVTEAFF
TRBJ2-7	TRBV19	-	once	TGTGCCAGTAGTAGCTACAGGGCTCCCCCCTACGAGCAGTACTTC	CASSSYRAPPYEQYF
TRBJ2-1	TRBV6-1	TRBD2	once	TGTGCCAGCAGTGACGTCGGGGGGACCCGACCTTTCTACAATGAGCAGTTCTTC	CASSDVGGTRPFYNEQFF
TRBJ1-6	TRBV19	TRBD1	-	TGTGCCAGTAGTGCCACAGGGGCACCCCTCCACTTT	CASSATGAPLHF
TRBJ1-5	TRBV27	-	-	TGTGCCAGCAGTTTGCGCGGCAATCAGCCCCAGCATTTT	CASSLRGNQPQHF
TRBJ2-7	TRBV5-1	-	-	TGCGCCAGCAGCGTGACGGGGACCTACGAGCAGTACTTC	CASSVTGTYEQYF
TRBJ2-3	TRBV19	-	-	TGTGCCAGTAGTATAGACGACACTACGGGCACAGATACGCAGTATTTT	CASSIDDTTGTDTQYF